A selection of T cell receptor beta chains follows, all from one sample in a study of T cell responses to AZD1222 COVID-19 vaccine. Sequenced by immunoSEQ multiplex PCR; TCRdb stores in-frame clones only, minus some. Here the sample spans around 80,000 clones, approximately 90% being singletons. The sequencing used peripheral blood, collected 28 days after the second AZD1222 dose. Receptor source: an adult who received the AZD1222 COVID-19 vaccine. CDR3s include the opening cysteine and the closing phenylalanine or tryptophan. The order of the fields is J gene, clone size, V gene, D gene, CDR3 protein, CDR3 DNA. A D gene is named only where the DNA matches it firmly. Clone sizes are given selectively: once, few, many, or a class where the clone is expanded.

J: TRBJ1-1; size: .; V: TRBV28; D: .; CDR3: CASSPPGQNTEAFF; DNA: TGTGCCAGCAGTCCGCCTGGACAGAACACTGAAGCTTTCTTT
J: TRBJ1-5; size: .; V: TRBV18; D: .; CDR3: CASSPQNSNQPQHF; DNA: TGTGCCAGCTCACCGCAGAATAGCAATCAGCCCCAGCATTTT
J: TRBJ1-1; size: .; V: TRBV7-6; D: .; CDR3: CASSLELGAGTEAFF; DNA: TGTGCCAGCAGCTTAGAGCTGGGGGCGGGCACTGAAGCTTTCTTT
J: TRBJ2-5; size: once; V: TRBV5-1; D: TRBD2; CDR3: CASSLAVAGEGETQYF; DNA: TGCGCCAGCAGCTTGGCCGTAGCGGGAGAAGGGGAGACCCAGTACTTC
J: TRBJ2-1; size: .; V: TRBV11-2; D: TRBD2; CDR3: CASSLGGLALSSYNEQFF; DNA: TGTGCCAGCAGCTTAGGTGGACTAGCGCTCAGCTCCTACAATGAGCAGTTCTTC
J: TRBJ1-5; size: .; V: TRBV19; D: .; CDR3: CASIKDNYSNQPQHF; DNA: TGTGCCAGTATCAAGGACAACTATAGCAATCAGCCCCAGCATTTT
J: TRBJ2-3; size: .; V: TRBV23-1; D: .; CDR3: CASSQSPGACYSDTQYF; DNA: TGCGCCAGCAGTCAATCCCCCGGGGCCTGCTATTCAGATACGCAGTATTTT
J: TRBJ1-4; size: .; V: TRBV28; D: .; CDR3: CASTPGGRNEKLFF; DNA: TGTGCCAGCACCCCTGGGGGTAGAAATGAAAAACTGTTTTTT
J: TRBJ2-3; size: .; V: TRBV28; D: .; CDR3: CASSSSWGEGTDTQYF; DNA: TGTGCCAGCAGTTCCTCGTGGGGAGAGGGGACAGATACGCAGTATTTT
J: TRBJ2-7; size: .; V: TRBV5-1; D: .; CDR3: CASSLDLARYSYEQYF; DNA: TGCGCCAGCAGCTTGGATCTAGCGCGATACTCCTACGAGCAGTACTTC